The clone carrying this T cell receptor (beta chain) was recorded many times. J lost 4 bases, V lost 7 bases, and 3 bases had no gene match. The germline V gene encodes CDR1 MNHEY and CDR2 SMNVEV (reference sequence). The CDR3 is 12 residues long. Indicated time point: persistent/refractory GD, antithyroid drugs over 5 years with positive TRAb. From PBMCs, RNA was extracted and then used to make the TCR library. Patients met American Thyroid Association criteria for Graves' disease. Both iRepertoire HTBI primers and Arm-PCR of CDR3 regions were used to build the TCR beta libraries. TCRdb re-called the multiplex PCR reads through MiXCR, storing one row per CDR3 protein. The sample shows a few hundred thousand distinct CDR3 sequences, around 20% of them seen only once. This entry is derived from a study of regulatory T cells in long-lasting Graves disease.

This sequence originates from a female donor with Graves disease. The chain is built from TRBV27 and TRBJ2-5; 7 bases agree with TRBD1. The starting material was peripheral blood mononuclear cells (PBMCs), obtained when the disease was refractory, from a patient treated with antithyroid drugs. The CDR3 loop is CASKTGAETQYF. DNA of the CDR3: TGTGCCAGCAAAACAGGGGCAGAGACCCAGTACTTC.